These T cell receptor beta chains were read from a single sample in a study of T cells in tumors after PD-1 blockade. Repertoires were generated with immunoSEQ multiplex PCR, while TCRdb's copy carries only in-frame clones and drops some. The repertoire holds 60,000 to 70,000 clones, approximately 79% seen once, with around 4.7% in the top ten. The material sequenced was PBMCs, taken after anti-PD-1 treatment. The receptors stem from a human donor with basal cell carcinoma. Both conserved end residues are part of each CDR3. D genes are given only for firm matches. Only part of the rows carry a size: once, few, many, or a class if the clone is expanded.

clone_size: NA; d_call: NA; v_call: TRBV5-4; j_call: TRBJ2-6; cdr3_aa: CASSLKASGANVLTF; cdr3_nt: TGTGCCAGCAGCTTGAAAGCCTCTGGGGCCAACGTCCTGACTTTC
clone_size: few; d_call: TRBD1; v_call: TRBV30; j_call: TRBJ1-1; cdr3_aa: CAWALQGRKAFF; cdr3_nt: TGTGCCTGGGCCCTACAGGGGAGAAAAGCTTTCTTT
clone_size: NA; d_call: NA; v_call: TRBV19; j_call: TRBJ2-5; cdr3_aa: CASKVGETQYF; cdr3_nt: TGTGCCAGTAAAGTCGGCGAGACCCAGTACTTC
clone_size: NA; d_call: TRBD1; v_call: TRBV4-1; j_call: TRBJ2-7; cdr3_aa: CASSPARTGFRDEQYF; cdr3_nt: TGCGCCAGCAGCCCAGCCAGGACAGGGTTTAGGGACGAGCAGTACTTC
clone_size: NA; d_call: NA; v_call: TRBV6-5; j_call: TRBJ1-4; cdr3_aa: CASSASGGEGEKLFF; cdr3_nt: TGTGCCAGCAGCGCTTCTGGGGGGGAGGGGGAAAAACTGTTTTTT
clone_size: NA; d_call: NA; v_call: TRBV27; j_call: TRBJ1-1; cdr3_aa: CASSLSAGTEAFF; cdr3_nt: TGTGCCAGCAGTTTATCTGCTGGCACTGAAGCTTTCTTT
clone_size: NA; d_call: TRBD1; v_call: TRBV18; j_call: TRBJ1-2; cdr3_aa: CASSPNRQGAGGYTF; cdr3_nt: TGTGCCAGCTCACCGAATAGACAGGGGGCAGGAGGCTACACCTTC
clone_size: few; d_call: NA; v_call: TRBV7-9; j_call: TRBJ2-7; cdr3_aa: CASSPNAYEQYF; cdr3_nt: TGTGCCAGCAGCCCCAACGCCTACGAGCAGTACTTC
clone_size: NA; d_call: NA; v_call: TRBV19; j_call: TRBJ2-6; cdr3_aa: CASSITDGSGANVLTF; cdr3_nt: TGTGCCAGTAGTATTACGGACGGGTCTGGGGCCAACGTCCTGACTTTC
clone_size: NA; d_call: NA; v_call: TRBV6-1; j_call: TRBJ2-1; cdr3_aa: CASSDLGEGANEQFF; cdr3_nt: TGTGCCAGCAGTGATTTAGGGGAAGGAGCCAATGAGCAGTTCTTC